A single sample gave rise to the 24 T cell receptor beta chains below, sequenced in a study of T cell clonotyping in hematopoietic cell transplantation. Libraries were prepared by immunoSEQ multiplex PCR; TCRdb keeps only in-frame clonotypes and omits some of them. The sample includes several thousand clones, around 17% of them seen just once. The sequencing used peripheral blood mononuclear cells, collected 30 days after allogeneic stem cell transplant. The receptors here all came from a male patient between 50 and 60 years old who had an allogeneic stem cell transplant from a related donor, so the T cells may come from the graft donor. Some clones in this sample may be carry-over from other donors' samples.

The chain couples TRBV30 to TRBJ2-3; 10 bases agree with TRBD2. V shed 3 bases and J 2 bases; nucleotides not matched to a gene: 17. The CDR3 runs 19 residues. CDR1 is GTSNPN and CDR2 is SVGIG in the germline V gene (reference sequence). The CDR3 reads CAWSGGLAYSYGATDTQYF. CDR3 coding DNA: TGTGCCTGGAGCGGGGGACTAGCGTATTCATACGGGGCCACAGATACGCAGTATTTT. Filled out from reference TRBV30 and TRBJ2-3, the complete variable domain reads SQTIHQWPATLVQPVGSPLSLECTVEGTSNPNLYWYRQAAGRGLQLLFYSVGIGQISSEVPQNLSASRPQDRQFILSSKKLLLSDSGFYLCAWSGGLAYSYGATDTQYFGPGTRLTVL.

This clone was seen more than once but under ten times. CDR3 in amino acids: CSAGLGNTIYF. Written as DNA, the CDR3 is TGCAGCGCAGGGCTTGGAAACACCATATATTTT. The J gene is TRBJ1-3, the V gene TRBV29-1; possible D gene TRBD1, 5 bases. The V gene lost 7 bases and the J gene lost 3 bases, with 7 bases spanning the gap. Germline V CDR1 and CDR2: SQVTM, ANQGSEA. The CDR3 loop spans 11 amino acids.

The chain links TRBV30 to TRBJ1-2; 8 bases map to TRBD1. This CDR3 has 14 residues. Trimming at V came to 3 bases and at J to 6 bases, leaving 9 bases not matched to a gene. Looked up from germline, CDR1 is GTSNPN and CDR2 is SVGIG (reference sequence). CDR3 in amino acids: CAWSGTGLSHGYTF. CDR3 sequence (DNA): TGTGCCTGGAGCGGGACAGGCCTTTCACATGGCTACACCTTC.

This chain connects TRBV19 to TRBJ2-3; D is possibly TRBD1 (6 bases). The CDR3 is 13 amino acids. In germline, CDR1 is LNHDA, CDR2 SQIVND (reference sequence). Trimming shortened V by 4 bases and J by 3 bases, and 8 bases separated the two germline ends. The CDR3 loop is CASSTTGTDTQYF. The CDR3 DNA sequence: TGTGCCAGTAGTACAACAGGGACAGATACGCAGTATTTT. Supplemented by reference TRBV19 and TRBJ2-3, the full variable domain reads DGGITQSPKYLFRKEGQNVTLSCEQNLNHDAMYWYRQDPGQGLRLIYYSQIVNDFQKGDIAEGYSVSREKKESFPLTVTSAQKNPTAFYLCASSTTGTDTQYFGPGTRLTVL.

The chain employs TRBV30 and TRBJ2-4, with D perhaps TRBD2 (5 bases). The CDR3 is 15 residues long. V lost 2 bases to trimming and J lost 0 bases, with 11 bases between them. Germline CDR1 GTSNPN, CDR2 SVGIG (reference sequence). The CDR3: CAWSSGELAKNIQYF. CDR3 DNA sequence: TGTGCCTGGAGTAGCGGAGAGCTAGCCAAAAACATTCAGTACTTC.

This clone was detected a few times. The chain links TRBV30 to TRBJ1-5; tentative D call: TRBD1 (6 bases). The CDR3 sequence is 15 residues long. Germline assignment: CDR1 GTSNPN and CDR2 SVGIG (reference sequence). Deletions cut 3 bases from V and 3 bases from J, with 15 bases between. CDR3 loop: CAWSAASGANQPQHF. CDR3 nucleotide sequence: TGTGCCTGGAGCGCCGCCTCAGGGGCCAATCAGCCCCAGCATTTT.

V is TRBV29-1 and J is TRBJ1-2; D is uncertain. The V gene's germline CDR1 is SQVTM and CDR2 ANQGSEA. The CDR3 extends over 14 amino acids. V lost 2 bases to trimming and J lost 1 base, with 11 bases between them. The CDR3 protein is CSVELATSNYGYTF. CDR3 in DNA: TGCAGCGTTGAATTGGCGACGAGTAACTATGGCTACACCTTC.

This clone was detected only a few times. The chain combines TRBV30 with TRBJ2-3; 11 bases are a match to TRBD2. The CDR3 sequence is 13 residues long. The germline V gene encodes CDR1 GTSNPN and CDR2 SVGIG (reference sequence). The ends lost 4 bases at V and 6 bases at J; junction bases unmatched: 3. CDR3 loop: CAWTSGGRDTQYF. The DNA of the CDR3 is TGTGCCTGGACTAGCGGGGGGAGGGATACGCAGTATTTT. The variable domain in full, with the rest retrieved from reference TRBV30 and TRBJ2-3, is SQTIHQWPATLVQPVGSPLSLECTVEGTSNPNLYWYRQAAGRGLQLLFYSVGIGQISSEVPQNLSASRPQDRQFILSSKKLLLSDSGFYLCAWTSGGRDTQYFGPGTRLTVL.

This chain links TRBV9 with TRBJ1-5; TRBD1 might be the D (5 bases). With 0 bases removed from V and 9 bases from J, the gap between germline ends came to 10 bases. Germline V CDR1 and CDR2: SGDLS, YYNGEE. This CDR3 contains 13 residues. CDR3: CASSVGDFGPQHF. The CDR3 nucleotides read TGTGCCAGCAGCGTAGGGGACTTTGGGCCCCAGCATTTT.

The table lists this clone with a few counts. The rearrangement uses TRBV11-1 and TRBJ2-7; D unclear. Germline values: CDR1 SGHAT, CDR2 FQDESV (reference sequence). Trimming stripped 3 bases from V and 1 base from J, with 10 bases between. The CDR3 is 14 residues long. The CDR3: CASSFTDRSYEQYF. Written as DNA, the CDR3 is TGTGCCAGCAGCTTCACCGACCGGTCCTACGAGCAGTACTTC.

The sample holds a few counts of this clone. The chain combines TRBV6-5 with TRBJ1-2; no definite D call. Trimming took off 6 bases at V and 3 bases at J, with 14 bases between the two ends. The CDR3 runs 14 residues. CDR1 is MNHEY and CDR2 is SVGAGI in the germline V gene. The CDR3 coding sequence is TGTGCCAGCAGCCCAACCGGACCGTACTATGGCTACACCTTC. Protein sequence: CASSPTGPYYGYTF.

The chain uses TRBV7-9 and TRBJ2-1; possible D gene TRBD1, 6 bases. V shed 1 base and J shed 8 bases, with 12 bases lying between them. Germline V CDR1 and CDR2: SEHNR, FQNEAQ (reference sequence). The CDR3 sequence is 14 residues long. The CDR3 protein is CASSLGSRGDEQFF. As DNA, the CDR3 is TGTGCCAGCAGCTTAGGGTCCAGGGGAGATGAGCAGTTCTTC. Full variable domain (remainder filled in from reference TRBV7-9 and TRBJ2-1): DTGVSQNPRHKITKRGQNVTFRCDPISEHNRLYWYRQTLGQGPEFLTYFQNEAQLEKSRLLSDRFSAERPKGSFSTLEIQRTEQGDSAMYLCASSLGSRGDEQFFGPGTRLTVL.

V and J are TRBV30 and TRBJ1-6; D not certain. Deletions cut 3 bases from V and 8 bases from J, with 11 bases between. CDR1 is GTSNPN and CDR2 is SVGIG in the germline V gene (reference sequence). This CDR3 has 13 amino acids. CDR3 coding DNA: TGTGCCTGGAGCCCACGGGCGGATTCACCCCTCCACTTT. It specifies CAWSPRADSPLHF.

This rearrangement joins TRBV20-1 to TRBJ2-5; D not resolved. The V and J ends lost 6 bases and 4 bases respectively, with 6 bases between them. This CDR3 spans 10 amino acids. CDR1 DFQATT and CDR2 SNEGSKA come from the germline V gene (reference sequence). The CDR3 sequence: CSAIRETQYF. CDR3 sequence (DNA): TGCAGTGCAATAAGAGAGACCCAGTACTTC.

The rearrangement links TRBV20-1 to TRBJ2-3; no clear D. The CDR3 consists of 10 residues. Germline values: CDR1 DFQATT, CDR2 SNEGSKA (reference sequence). The V gene lost 7 bases and the J gene lost 4 bases, with 6 bases spanning the gap. CDR3 amino acids: CSGWADTQYF. CDR3 nucleotides: TGCAGTGGTTGGGCAGATACGCAGTATTTT.

V usage is TRBV30 and J usage is TRBJ1-2; D is unresolved. The V gene lost 0 bases and the J gene lost 8 bases, with 13 bases spanning the gap. The CDR3 is made up of 13 amino acids. Looked up from germline, CDR1 is GTSNPN and CDR2 is SVGIG (reference sequence). The CDR3 loop reads CAWSVKGAEGYTF. The CDR3 DNA sequence: TGTGCCTGGAGTGTTAAGGGCGCAGAAGGCTACACCTTC.

This sequence joins TRBV5-8 and TRBJ1-2; a possible D gene is TRBD1 (6 bases). This CDR3 has 14 residues. V lost 1 base and J lost 4, with 11 bases in between. Germline CDR1 reads SGHTS; CDR2 reads YDEGEE. This CDR3 reads CASSLLRGLYGYTF. For the CDR3, the DNA is TGTGCCAGCAGCTTGTTGCGGGGGCTCTATGGCTACACCTTC. Looking up the rest from reference TRBV5-8 and TRBJ1-2 gives the full variable domain: EAGVTQSPTHLIKTRGQQATLRCSPISGHTSVYWYQQALGLGLQFLLWYDEGEERNRGNFPPRFSGRQFPNYSSELNVNALELEDSALYLCASSLLRGLYGYTFGSGTRLTVV.

DNA for the CDR3: TGTGCCTGGAGTACCTTTTCCGGGACAGTCAGCGGCTACACCTTC. Its protein product is CAWSTFSGTVSGYTF. This chain joins TRBV30 and TRBJ1-2; 7 bases align to TRBD1. This CDR3 has 15 residues. The germline V gene has CDR1 GTSNPN and CDR2 SVGIG (reference sequence). After removal of 2 bases from V and 8 bases from J, the junction contained 14 bases not matched to a gene.

In its sample, this clone ranks as medium-sized. The chain employs TRBV28 and TRBJ2-1; a possible D gene is TRBD2 (5 bases). The CDR3 covers 16 residues. V shed 5 bases and J shed 4 bases, with 18 bases lying between them. Germline assignment: CDR1 MDHEN and CDR2 SYDVKM. The CDR3 bases are TGTGCCAGCAGTCCACTGGGAGCGGTGGGGTACAATGAGCAGTTCTTC. This encodes CASSPLGAVGYNEQFF. Together with reference TRBV28 and TRBJ2-1, the CDR3 gives the full variable domain: DVKVTQSSRYLVKRTGEKVFLECVQDMDHENMFWYRQDPGLGLRLIYFSYDVKMKEKGDIPEGYSVSREKKERFSLILESASTNQTSMYLCASSPLGAVGYNEQFFGPGTRLTVL.

Judged by abundance, this clone is medium-sized. This chain connects TRBV29-1 to TRBJ2-5, with D possibly TRBD2 on 5 matching bases. There are 16 residues in the CDR3. Trimming removed 0 bases at V and 2 bases at J, with 16 bases between. Germline loops: CDR1 SQVTM, CDR2 ANQGSEA. CDR3 amino acids: CSVEDLEEKDQETQYF. The CDR3, as DNA: TGCAGCGTTGAAGATCTGGAGGAGAAGGATCAAGAGACCCAGTACTTC.

This clone was counted between two and nine times. The rearrangement joins TRBV30 to TRBJ1-1, with TRBD1 as a possible D gene (6 bases). The germline V gene encodes CDR1 GTSNPN and CDR2 SVGIG (reference sequence). Trimming cost V 3 bases and J 6 bases, with 14 bases left between them. CDR3 length equals 13 residues. The CDR3 loop reads CAWSRGVEAEAFF. The CDR3, as DNA: TGTGCCTGGAGCAGGGGTGTTGAAGCTGAAGCTTTCTTT.

This chain connects TRBV30 to TRBJ2-1, with 11 bases that match TRBD2. Germline-derived CDR1 and CDR2 are GTSNPN and SVGIG (reference sequence). The length of the CDR3 is 16 residues. J gave up 5 bases and V 3 bases, and 9 bases lay outside the gene matches. CDR3 loop: CAWSLTLAGANNEQFF. The CDR3 coding sequence is TGTGCCTGGAGCCTAACACTAGCGGGAGCTAACAATGAGCAGTTCTTC.

The chain recombines TRBV29-1 with TRBJ2-6, with D possibly matching TRBD1 (6 bases). The CDR3 consists of 13 residues. V dropped 7 bases and J dropped 3 bases, with 10 bases sitting between them. Germline V lookup: CDR1 SQVTM, CDR2 ANQGSEA. The CDR3 here is CSAQGFGANVLTF. CDR3 bases: TGCAGCGCACAGGGTTTTGGGGCCAACGTCCTGACTTTC.

The chain employs TRBV27 and TRBJ2-4; 8 nucleotides line up with TRBD1. After removal of 4 bases from V and 14 bases from J, the junction contained 7 bases not matched to a gene. Germline V gene sequence: CDR1 MNHEY, CDR2 SMNVEV (reference sequence). The length of the CDR3 is 12 residues. DNA for the CDR3: TGTGCCAGCAGTTCCGACAGGGGAAGGGAGTACTTC. This sequence encodes CASSSDRGREYF.